The 25 T cell receptor beta chains reported below all come from one sample, sequenced in a study of T-cell memory formation after mild COVID-19. TCRdb itself ran the 5' RACE reads through MiXCR, one entry per CDR3 protein. The data hold 140,000 or so distinct CDR3 sequences, with roughly 19% observed a single time. Sequencing used PBMCs or a T cell subset sorted from them (not recorded which). The receptors originated from an adult woman who had mild COVID-19 (a few samples of this study predate the infection). Cell type and time point are not known.

This clonotype was seen just once. The J gene is TRBJ1-1, the V gene TRBV7-2; no reliable D call. This CDR3 is built from 15 residues. The V gene's germline CDR1 is SGHTA and CDR2 FQGNSA. Trimming took 2 bases from V and 1 from J, leaving 11 bases between them. The CDR3 sequence is CASSLYAQQNTEAFF. In DNA, the CDR3 is TGTGCCAGCAGCTTATATGCACAGCAGAACACTGAAGCTTTCTTT.

The gene calls are TRBV7-2 and TRBJ2-2, with 9 bases that match TRBD1. The germline V gene encodes CDR1 SGHTA and CDR2 FQGNSA. This CDR3 region has 15 residues. V was pared by 6 bases and J by 4 bases, with 6 bases of the junction left unmatched. CDR3 sequence (DNA): TGTGCCAGCAGTTCGTGGGACAGGGTCACCGGGGAGCTGTTTTTT. This encodes CASSSWDRVTGELFF.

There are many counts of this clonotype. The rearrangement uses TRBV5-5 and TRBJ2-5; tentative D call: TRBD2 (8 bases). Trimming stripped 4 bases from V and 4 bases from J, with 20 bases between. Germline values: CDR1 SGHKS, CDR2 YYEKEE (reference sequence). The CDR3 is 16 amino acids. The CDR3 spells CASSPTGTRTGETQYF. The CDR3 bases are TGTGCCAGCAGCCCCACCGGGACTAGGACAGGAGAGACCCAGTACTTC.

The chain recombines TRBV5-1 with TRBJ2-1, with TRBD2 matching 13 bases. Germline CDR1 reads SGHRS; CDR2 reads YFSETQ. Losses at the gene ends were 3 bases for V and 9 bases for J; bases not matched to a gene: 18. This CDR3 region has 19 residues. CDR3 in DNA: TGCGCCAGCAGCTCCGGGACTAGCGGGAACCCCCGACTTGGTAGTGAGCAGTTCTTC. Its protein product is CASSSGTSGNPRLGSEQFF.

This clonotype has more than one count but fewer than ten. The chain carries TRBV24-1 and TRBJ2-3; D is unresolved. This CDR3 is 14 amino acids long. The germline CDR1 and CDR2 sequences are KGHDR and SFDVKD. V lost 1 base to trimming and J lost 4 bases, with 8 bases between them. The CDR3 DNA reads TGTGCCACCAGTGATTTTCGTCTGCCAGATACGCAGTATTTT. Translation: CATSDFRLPDTQYF.

This clonotype was recorded a few times. The chain carries TRBV7-3 and TRBJ2-1, with 11 bases identical to TRBD2. The germline V gene has CDR1 SGHTA and CDR2 FQGTGA. V was clipped by 5 bases and J by 10 bases; unmatched bases: 10. The CDR3 is 15 amino acids. In DNA, the CDR3 is TGTGCCAGCAGCCCGGCACTAGCGGGGGTCTCAGAGCAGTTCTTC. Protein: CASSPALAGVSEQFF. Drawing the rest from reference TRBV7-3 and TRBJ2-1, the complete variable domain is GAGVSQTPSNKVTEKGKYVELRCDPISGHTALYWYRQSLGQGPEFLIYFQGTGAADDSGLPNDRFFAVRPEGSVSTLKIQRTERGDSAVYLCASSPALAGVSEQFFGPGTRLTVL.

The J gene is TRBJ2-2, the V gene TRBV5-1, with a weak D call TRBD2 (5 bases). Germline CDR1 is SGHRS and CDR2 is YFSETQ. The V end was cut by 4 bases, the J end by 4 bases, with 11 bases between. The CDR3 is 14 amino acids. The CDR3 here is CASSAQDFTGELFF. The DNA of the CDR3 is TGCGCCAGCAGCGCCCAGGACTTCACCGGGGAGCTGTTTTTT.

The chain has TRBV6-5 and TRBJ2-5; 15 nucleotides line up with TRBD2. This CDR3 is built from 15 residues. Per the germline V gene, CDR1 is MNHEY and CDR2 is SVGAGI. V gave up 8 bases and J gave up 5 bases; unmatched junction bases: 6. The CDR3 loop is CASRTSGGVRETQYF. CDR3 nucleotide sequence: TGTGCCAGCCGGACTAGCGGGGGGGTGCGGGAGACCCAGTACTTC.

The chain combines TRBV6-5 with TRBJ2-3, with 8 bases matching TRBD2. The CDR3 extends over 14 amino acids. Trimming cost V 5 bases and J 1 base; bases outside gene matches: 2. CDR1 is MNHEY and CDR2 is SVGAGI in the germline V gene. In nucleotides, the CDR3 is TGTGCCAGCAGTCAAGCGGGGGGCACAGATACGCAGTATTTT. Its protein product is CASSQAGGTDTQYF.

The chain carries TRBV2 and TRBJ2-3, with 9 bases fitting TRBD2. Trimming at V came to 1 base and at J to 7 bases, leaving 6 bases not matched to a gene. CDR3 length: 15 amino acids. Germline values: CDR1 SNHLY, CDR2 FYNNEI. The DNA for the CDR3 is TGTGCCAGCAGTGAAGAGCGGGGGGACATTAATACGCAGTATTTT. Protein product: CASSEERGDINTQYF. The entire variable domain, with the rest obtained from reference TRBV2 and TRBJ2-3, is as follows: EPEVTQTPSHQVTQMGQEVILRCVPISNHLYFYWYRQILGQKVEFLVSFYNNEISEKSEIFDDQFSVERPDGSNFTLKIRSTKLEDSAMYFCASSEERGDINTQYFGPGTRLTVL.

This clonotype was counted at least ten times. This sequence joins TRBV18 and TRBJ2-7, with 10 bases matching TRBD1. Germline CDR1 reads KGHSH; CDR2 reads LQKENI. With V trimmed by 0 bases and J by 4 bases, 0 bases remained unmatched. This CDR3 comprises 14 residues. CDR3 nucleotides: TGTGCCAGCTCACCACCGGGACAGGGGTACGAGCAGTACTTC. This sequence encodes CASSPPGQGYEQYF.

This chain joins TRBV7-2 and TRBJ2-7, with D perhaps matching TRBD2 (5 bases). The CDR3 runs 13 residues. Germline CDR1 reads SGHTA; CDR2 reads FQGNSA. Deletions cut 3 bases from V and 7 bases from J, with 13 bases between. The CDR3 protein is CASSFREGGEQYF. The CDR3 DNA reads TGTGCCAGCAGCTTTCGCGAGGGCGGGGAGCAGTACTTC.

The chain links TRBV7-2 to TRBJ2-5, with D perhaps TRBD1 (5 bases). This CDR3 spans 14 amino acids. Trimming took 5 bases from V and 4 from J, leaving 14 bases between them. CDR1 and CDR2 (germline): SGHTA, FQGNSA. The CDR3 DNA sequence: TGTGCCAGCAGCCAGGGCTTTTCCGGAGAGACCCAGTACTTC. Translating gives CASSQGFSGETQYF.

This clonotype was seen more than once but under ten times. The chain carries TRBV20-1 and TRBJ1-4; tentative D call: TRBD1 (5 bases). Germline loops: CDR1 DFQATT, CDR2 SNEGSKA (reference sequence). The CDR3 runs to 14 residues. Trimming shortened V by 1 base and J by 6 bases, and 12 bases separated the two germline ends. The CDR3 spells CSARVAGRHEKLFF. The CDR3 DNA sequence: TGCAGTGCTAGAGTAGCGGGACGGCATGAAAAACTGTTTTTT.

The J gene is TRBJ2-2, the V gene TRBV20-1; 10 nucleotides agree with TRBD2. Germline CDR1 reads DFQATT; CDR2 reads SNEGSKA (reference sequence). There are 16 residues in the CDR3. Trimming cost V 0 bases and J 4 bases; bases outside gene matches: 5. CDR3 in amino acids: CSARDRAGGSTGELFF. The CDR3 bases are TGCAGTGCTAGAGATCGAGCGGGAGGGTCCACCGGGGAGCTGTTTTTT.

A few counts support this clonotype. CDR3 sequence (DNA): TGCAGTGCTTCGGGAGGCCCTCGGAACGAGCAGTACTTC. This translates into CSASGGPRNEQYF. V is TRBV20-1 and J is TRBJ2-7, with TRBD2 matching over 7 bases. V shed 5 bases and J 5 bases; nucleotides not matched to a gene: 9. The CDR3 loop spans 13 amino acids. Germline values: CDR1 DFQATT, CDR2 SNEGSKA (reference sequence).

This clonotype was observed a few times. The V gene is TRBV9, the J gene TRBJ2-1; TRBD2 aligns across 10 bases. The length of the CDR3 is 16 residues. The ends lost 2 bases at V and 11 bases at J; junction bases unmatched: 13. Germline CDR1 reads SGDLS; CDR2 reads YYNGEE. The DNA for the CDR3 is TGTGCCAGCAGCGTTAGTGCAGCGGGGGGGCCTATGAAGCAGTTCTTC. This gives the protein CASSVSAAGGPMKQFF.

This clonotype was observed a handful of times. This sequence joins TRBV4-3 and TRBJ2-7, with D possibly matching TRBD1 (5 bases). The V gene's germline CDR1 is LGHNA and CDR2 YSLEER. The CDR3 is made up of 14 amino acids. V shed 4 bases and J shed 7 bases, with 17 bases lying between them. The CDR3 nucleotides are TGCGCCAGCAGCCGCACCCAGGGATCTTGGGAGCAGTACTTC. This gives the protein CASSRTQGSWEQYF.

The V and J genes are TRBV7-9 and TRBJ1-1; D is perhaps TRBD1 (5 bases). Germline CDR1 SEHNR, CDR2 FQNEAQ (reference sequence). The CDR3 length is 13 residues. The V and J ends lost 5 bases and 4 bases respectively, with 11 bases between them. The CDR3 DNA reads as TGTGCCAGCAGCCGGGGACTAAGCACTGAAGCTTTCTTT. Its translation: CASSRGLSTEAFF.

This clonotype was recorded many times. This rearrangement joins TRBV10-3 to TRBJ2-1; 7 bases are shared with TRBD1. This CDR3 region has 13 residues. The V gene's germline CDR1 is ENHRY and CDR2 SYGVKD. V lost 6 bases and J lost 5; bases outside the gene matches: 4. The DNA for the CDR3 is TGTGCCATCAGGGGACAGCCTGACAATGAGCAGTTCTTC. It codes for CAIRGQPDNEQFF.

The chain carries TRBV29-1 and TRBJ2-7; D is unresolved. The CDR3 covers 14 residues. V lost 5 bases and J 0 bases, leaving 14 bases between the germline ends. The germline V gene encodes CDR1 SQVTM and CDR2 ANQGSEA. CDR3 nucleotides: TGCAGCGTTTTAATCGGGCTCCACTCCTACGAGCAGTACTTC. Its protein product is CSVLIGLHSYEQYF.

This chain links TRBV3-1 with TRBJ1-1; no definite D call. Trimming cost V 0 bases and J 4 bases, with 6 bases left between them. CDR3 length equals 13 residues. Germline CDR1 reads LGHDT; CDR2 reads YNNKEL (reference sequence). The CDR3 sequence is CASSQEGRTEAFF. Here the CDR3 DNA reads TGTGCCAGCAGCCAAGAAGGGCGCACTGAAGCTTTCTTT.

The rearrangement links TRBV7-2 to TRBJ2-2; 7 positions match TRBD2. Germline trimming cut 4 bases from V and 4 bases from J; bases unmatched to any gene: 18. The germline V gene has CDR1 SGHTA and CDR2 FQGNSA. The length of the CDR3 is 19 residues. CDR3 amino acids: CASSSTKRGLAASTGELFF. DNA of the CDR3: TGTGCCAGCAGCTCCACCAAAAGGGGCCTAGCGGCTTCCACCGGGGAGCTGTTTTTT.

This clonotype was observed a handful of times. The rearrangement uses TRBV7-9 and TRBJ2-7, with 8 positions matching TRBD2. CDR1 is SEHNR, CDR2 FQNEAQ, per germline (reference sequence). The CDR3 runs to 13 residues. Germline trimming cut 5 bases from V and 3 bases from J; bases unmatched to any gene: 3. The CDR3 region is CASSQAGDYEQYF. DNA for the CDR3: TGTGCCAGCAGCCAAGCGGGAGACTACGAGCAGTACTTC.

This clonotype came up a few times. V is TRBV11-2 and J is TRBJ2-6, with 7 nucleotides matching TRBD1. This CDR3 has 19 amino acids. Germline values: CDR1 SGHAT, CDR2 FQNNGV. V lost 4 bases to trimming and J lost 0 bases; unmatched junction nucleotides: 12. The CDR3 protein is CASSSFGSGQSSGANVLTF. The CDR3 bases are TGTGCCAGCAGCTCATTCGGTTCGGGACAGTCCTCTGGGGCCAACGTCCTGACTTTC.